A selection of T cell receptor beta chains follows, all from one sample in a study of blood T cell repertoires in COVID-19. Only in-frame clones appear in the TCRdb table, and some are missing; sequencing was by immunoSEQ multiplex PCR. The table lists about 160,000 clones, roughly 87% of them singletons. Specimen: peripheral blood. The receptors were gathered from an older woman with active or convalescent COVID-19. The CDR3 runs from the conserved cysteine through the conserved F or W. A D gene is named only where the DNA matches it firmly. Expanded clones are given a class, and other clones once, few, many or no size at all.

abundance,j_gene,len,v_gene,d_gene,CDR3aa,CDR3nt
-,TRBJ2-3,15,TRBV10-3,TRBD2,CAISPGGAGTDTQYF,TGTGCCATCAGTCCCGGGGGGGCAGGCACAGATACGCAGTATTTT
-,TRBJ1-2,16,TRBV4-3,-,CASSPEQGSFYVGYTF,TGCGCCAGCAGCCCAGAACAGGGATCTTTCTATGTCGGCTACACCTTC
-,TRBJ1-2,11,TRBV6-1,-,CASSDNRGYTF,TGTGCCAGCAGTGACAACAGGGGCTACACCTTC
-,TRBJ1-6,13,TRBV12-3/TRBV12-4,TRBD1,CASRGQDNSPLHF,TGTGCCAGCAGGGGACAGGATAATTCACCCCTCCACTTT
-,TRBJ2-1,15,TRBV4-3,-,CASSQDFDSYNEQFF,TGCGCCAGCAGCCAAGATTTCGACAGCTACAATGAGCAGTTCTTC
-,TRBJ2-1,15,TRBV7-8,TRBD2,CASSFKRGGNNEQFF,TGTGCCAGCAGCTTTAAGCGGGGGGGGAACAATGAGCAGTTCTTC
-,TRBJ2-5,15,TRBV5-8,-,CASSRRDTIQETQYF,TGTGCCAGCAGCCGAAGGGACACCATCCAAGAGACCCAGTACTTC
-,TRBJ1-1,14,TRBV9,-,CASSVLDMNTEAFF,TGTGCCAGCAGCGTATTGGACATGAACACTGAAGCTTTCTTT
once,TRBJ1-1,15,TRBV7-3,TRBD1,CASSSTTGGFTEAFF,TGTGCCAGCAGCTCCACCACAGGGGGCTTCACTGAAGCTTTCTTT
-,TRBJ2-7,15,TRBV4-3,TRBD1,CASSPGQATWYEQYF,TGCGCCAGCAGTCCCGGACAGGCCACTTGGTACGAGCAGTACTTC
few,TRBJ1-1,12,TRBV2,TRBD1,CASRHRGTEAFF,TGTGCCAGCAGACACAGGGGAACTGAAGCTTTCTTT
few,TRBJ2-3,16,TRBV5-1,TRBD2,CASSLELAGGTDTQYF,TGCGCCAGCAGCTTGGAACTAGCGGGGGGCACAGATACGCAGTATTTT
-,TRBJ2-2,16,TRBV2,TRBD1,CASSRDRPILSGELFF,TGTGCCAGCAGCCGGGACAGGCCCATTCTTAGCGGGGAGCTGTTTTTT
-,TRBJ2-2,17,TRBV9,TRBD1,CASSQTGLTPNTGELFF,TGTGCCAGCAGCCAGACAGGGCTAACCCCTAACACCGGGGAGCTGTTTTTT
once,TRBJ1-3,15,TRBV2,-,CASSLGQLSGNTIYF,TGTGCCAGCAGTTTAGGACAGCTCTCTGGAAACACCATATATTTT
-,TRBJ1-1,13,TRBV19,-,CASSTTANTEAFF,TGTGCCAGTAGTACTACAGCGAACACTGAAGCTTTCTTT
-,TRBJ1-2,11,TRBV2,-,CASPGGHGYTF,TGTGCCTCCCCGGGGGGGCATGGCTACACCTTC
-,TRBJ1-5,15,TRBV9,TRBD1,CASSVEDRVGQPQHF,TGTGCCAGCAGCGTAGAGGACAGGGTAGGTCAGCCCCAGCATTTT
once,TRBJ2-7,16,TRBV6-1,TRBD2,CASSEMVTGGAYEQYF,TGTGCCAGCAGTGAAATGGTGACGGGGGGTGCCTACGAGCAGTACTTC
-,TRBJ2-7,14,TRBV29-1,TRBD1,CSVSGTGNAYEQYF,TGCAGCGTTTCCGGGACAGGGAATGCCTACGAGCAGTACTTC
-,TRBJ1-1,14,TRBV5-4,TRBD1,CASSLGQGYTEAFF,TGTGCCAGCAGCTTGGGACAGGGTTACACTGAAGCTTTCTTT
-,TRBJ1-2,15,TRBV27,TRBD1,CASSSYRGQFAGYTF,TGTGCCAGCAGTTCCTACAGGGGGCAGTTTGCAGGCTACACCTTC
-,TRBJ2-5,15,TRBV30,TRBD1,CAWSLGQQYQETQYF,TGTGCCTGGAGTCTGGGACAGCAATACCAAGAGACCCAGTACTTC
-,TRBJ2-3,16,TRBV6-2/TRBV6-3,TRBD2,CASSRGLAGGIDTQYF,TGTGCCAGCAGCAGGGGACTAGCGGGGGGGATAGATACGCAGTATTTT
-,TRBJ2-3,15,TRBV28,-,CASSLWGRGTDTQYF,TGTGCCAGCAGTTTATGGGGCAGGGGAACAGATACGCAGTATTTT
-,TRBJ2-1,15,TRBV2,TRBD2,CASRLETGGGNEQFF,TGTGCCAGCCGATTAGAAACGGGGGGAGGGAATGAGCAGTTCTTC
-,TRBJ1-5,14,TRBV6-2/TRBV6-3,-,CASSYGQYNQPQHF,TGTGCCAGCAGTTACGGTCAGTACAATCAGCCCCAGCATTTT
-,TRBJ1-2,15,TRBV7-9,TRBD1,CASSLLGQGVDGYTF,TGTGCCAGCAGCTTACTGGGACAGGGGGTTGATGGCTACACCTTC
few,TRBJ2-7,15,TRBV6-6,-,CASGRLPGALYEQYF,TGTGCCAGCGGTCGGTTACCAGGGGCGCTTTACGAGCAGTACTTC
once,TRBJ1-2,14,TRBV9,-,CASSIQGTNYGYTF,TGTGCCAGCAGCATTCAGGGTACTAACTATGGCTACACCTTC
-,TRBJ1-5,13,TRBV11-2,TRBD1,CASSLMTGQPQHF,TGTGCCAGCAGCTTAATGACAGGGCAGCCCCAGCATTTT
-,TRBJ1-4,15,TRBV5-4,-,CASSSGNDGSEKLFF,TGTGCCAGCAGCTCAGGGAATGATGGTTCTGAAAAACTGTTTTTT
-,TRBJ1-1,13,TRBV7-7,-,CASSSGVDTEAFF,TGTGCTAGCAGCTCCGGTGTGGACACTGAAGCTTTCTTT
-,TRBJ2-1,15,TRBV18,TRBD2,CASSPRAGEYNEQFF,TGTGCCAGCTCACCCCGAGCGGGGGAATACAATGAGCAGTTCTTC
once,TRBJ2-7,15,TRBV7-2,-,CASSSRGGASYEQYF,TGTGCCAGCAGCTCCCGCGGTGGGGCATCCTACGAGCAGTACTTC
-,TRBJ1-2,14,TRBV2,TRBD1,CASSGSQGGYGYTF,TGTGCCAGCAGTGGTTCACAGGGGGGCTATGGCTACACCTTC
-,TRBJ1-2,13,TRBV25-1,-,CASSDKGQIGYTF,TGTGCCAGCAGTGATAAGGGGCAGATCGGCTACACCTTC
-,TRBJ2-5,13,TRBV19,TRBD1,CASRVQGSETQYF,TGTGCCAGTAGAGTACAGGGGTCAGAGACCCAGTACTTC
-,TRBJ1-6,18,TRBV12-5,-,CASGLVFGGKAYNSPLHF,TGTGCTAGTGGTTTGGTATTTGGAGGGAAGGCCTATAATTCACCCCTCCACTTT
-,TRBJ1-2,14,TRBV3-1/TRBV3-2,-,CASSHGGAQYGYTF,TGTGCCAGCAGCCACGGGGGGGCCCAGTATGGCTACACCTTC
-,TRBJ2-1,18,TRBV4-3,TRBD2,CASSQDYSGVSSYNEQFF,TGCGCCAGCAGCCAAGACTATAGCGGGGTGAGCTCCTACAATGAGCAGTTCTTC
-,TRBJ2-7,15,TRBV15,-,CATSRGRQASYEQYF,TGTGCCACCAGCAGAGGGAGACAGGCTTCCTACGAGCAGTACTTC
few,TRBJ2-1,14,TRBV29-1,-,CSVRLPRERGEQFF,TGCAGCGTTCGCTTGCCCCGCGAACGCGGCGAGCAGTTCTTC
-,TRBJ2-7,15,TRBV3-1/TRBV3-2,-,CASSPRTGDIYEQYF,TGTGCCAGCAGCCCTCGTACGGGGGATATCTACGAGCAGTACTTC
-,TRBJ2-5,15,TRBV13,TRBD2,CASSSTGLFQETQYF,TGTGCCAGCAGCTCCACGGGACTATTCCAAGAGACCCAGTACTTC
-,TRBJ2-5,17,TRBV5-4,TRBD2,CASSLGTSRGGPETQYF,TGTGCCAGCAGCTTGGGAACATCGCGGGGGGGTCCAGAGACCCAGTACTTC
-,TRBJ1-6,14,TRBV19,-,CASSILGGSSPLHF,TGTGCCAGTAGTATACTAGGAGGGAGCTCACCCCTCCACTTT
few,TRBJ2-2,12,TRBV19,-,CASSQNTGELFF,TGTGCCAGTAGCCAGAACACCGGGGAGCTGTTTTTT
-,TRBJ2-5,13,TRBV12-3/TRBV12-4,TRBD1,CASSPRDRGTQYF,TGTGCCAGCAGTCCCCGGGACAGAGGAACCCAGTACTTC
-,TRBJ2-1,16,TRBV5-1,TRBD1,CASSQRTGSSYNEQFF,TGCGCCAGCAGCCAAAGGACAGGAAGCTCCTACAATGAGCAGTTCTTC
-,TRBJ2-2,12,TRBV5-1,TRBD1,CASSLVGGELFF,TGCGCCAGCAGCTTGGTAGGGGGCGAGCTGTTTTTT
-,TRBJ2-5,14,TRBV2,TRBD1,CASRGTGAPGTQYF,TGTGCCAGCAGGGGGACAGGAGCCCCGGGGACCCAGTACTTC
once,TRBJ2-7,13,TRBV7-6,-,CASSFGDTYEQYF,TGTGCCAGCAGCTTCGGGGACACCTACGAGCAGTACTTC
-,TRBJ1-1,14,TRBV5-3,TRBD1,CARSSADRGYEAFF,TGTGCCAGAAGCTCGGCAGACAGGGGATATGAAGCTTTCTTT
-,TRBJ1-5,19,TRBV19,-,CASSPPGGAQSRSNQPQHF,TGTGCCAGTAGTCCTCCAGGAGGAGCCCAAAGTCGGAGCAATCAGCCCCAGCATTTT